This TCR beta chain was sequenced for a study of blood T cell repertoires in COVID-19 (dated by TCRdb to 2020 to 2022). Study-wide context: The collaborator samples originated in the United States, Italy and Spain and spanned the acute and convalescent phases of COVID-19. The repertoires were released in a freely available public database intended as a resource for research on the immune response to SARS-CoV-2. The prospective study material was composed of cDNA or gDNA derived from T cells, B-cell-depleted T cells, or PBMCs. Nearly every sample came with metadata listing a de-identified subject ID, COVID-19 status, age in years and sex. Deeply sampled blood TCRbeta repertoires from subjects exposed to, actively infected with, or recovered from COVID-19 were included in the dataset. The samples were drawn from the first 160 participants of the ongoing ImmuneRACE study and from 1,254 subjects provided by 6 global collaborators. Where HLA class I and class II types were available, the types were taken from metadata supplied by the sample provider, not from assay-based typing.

In the germline V gene (reference sequence), CDR1 corresponds to DFQATT and CDR2 to SNEGSKA. The CDR3 has 13 amino acids, counting the end cysteine and phenylalanine. The CDR3 DNA has 39 bases and is translated from base 1. From V the trimming removes 3 bases and from J it removes 4 bases, while the gene matches leave 5 bases of the junction unaccounted for. In regard to this clone: Its antigen target is currently unknown. Base qualities are not recorded, but no much larger clone differs from it by a single base.

Another Seattle source contributed samples from volunteer blood donors who had recovered from COVID-19. Each collaborating institution followed its own protocols to collect whole blood in K2EDTA tubes. For TCRbeta analysis, collaborators shipped samples as frozen whole blood, isolated PBMCs, or DNA extracted from either of those sample types. TCRbeta CDR3 regions were amplified from genomic DNA using the immunoSEQ Assay, a bias-controlled multiplex PCR. Turning to the authors' computational methods: The number of nucleated cells in each sample was estimated by amplification of reference gene primers within the assay. To quantify the absolute abundance of each unique TCRbeta CDR3 rearrangement, sequence reads were collapsed and filtered. For each sample, productive Simpson clonality was calculated by taking the square root of Simpson's diversity index across productive rearrangements. In its TCRdb copy, this immuneACCESS table keeps in-frame sequences only and misses some clones. Where compared with another copy, unresolved V genes explain less than half of these, and the others have no known cause. V, J and clone size are taken as reported in that table, and D and trimming were inferred from the DNA itself. The sample table lists fewer than 200,000 clones, 80% to 90% of them with a count of one. The ten top clones hold 0.85% to 0.95% of the sample.

What the work shows at the level of the full study, not this receptor alone: How much clinical and demographic metadata was included differed by source and by participant, and the metadata was provided uncurated.

Material: peripheral blood. The rearrangement combines TRBV20-1 with TRBJ2-5; 7 middle bases align to TRBD2. This receptor was taken from a woman between 18 and 29 years old who had recovered from COVID-19. The sequenced DNA: TGCAGTGCTAGTGAGGTAGCGGGAGAGACCCAGTACTTC. The encoded protein is CSASEVAGETQYF.